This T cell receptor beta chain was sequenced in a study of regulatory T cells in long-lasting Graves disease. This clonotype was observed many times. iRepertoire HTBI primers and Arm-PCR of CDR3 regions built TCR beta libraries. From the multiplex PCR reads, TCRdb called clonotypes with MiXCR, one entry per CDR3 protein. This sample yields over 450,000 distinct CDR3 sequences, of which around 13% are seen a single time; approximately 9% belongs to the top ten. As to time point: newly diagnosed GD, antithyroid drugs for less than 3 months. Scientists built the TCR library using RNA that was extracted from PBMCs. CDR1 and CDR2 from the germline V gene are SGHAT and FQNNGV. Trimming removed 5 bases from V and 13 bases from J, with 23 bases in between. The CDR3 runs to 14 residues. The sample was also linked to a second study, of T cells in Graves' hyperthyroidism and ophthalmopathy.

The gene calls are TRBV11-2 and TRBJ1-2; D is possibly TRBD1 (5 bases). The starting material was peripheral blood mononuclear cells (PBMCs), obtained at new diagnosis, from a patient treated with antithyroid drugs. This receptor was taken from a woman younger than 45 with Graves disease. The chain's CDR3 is CASSLRQTYNPFTF. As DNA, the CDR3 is TGTGCCAGCAGCCTAAGACAGACGTATAACCCTTTCACCTTC.